The 21 T cell receptor beta chains given below trace back to one sample, sequenced in a study of blood T cell repertoires in COVID-19. Sequencing used immunoSEQ multiplex PCR; TCRdb keeps in-frame clones, though not all of them. The sample holds around 250,000 clones, about 80% seen once. The sample comprised peripheral blood. The receptors come from a man younger than 40 who had recovered from COVID-19.

The chain joins TRBV10-2 to TRBJ2-7; 9 bases agree with TRBD1. The V and J ends lost 6 bases and 4 bases, in that order; junction bases with no gene match: 4. The germline CDR1 and CDR2 sequences are WSHSY and SAAADI. This CDR3 spans 13 amino acids. The CDR3 sequence is CASSGQGRYEQYF. The CDR3 bases are TGCGCCAGCAGCGGACAGGGGAGATACGAGCAGTACTTC.

This clone has only one observation. The junction differs from germline at one of its ends, possibly a read error. V is TRBV7-2 and J is TRBJ2-3; D is possibly TRBD2 (5 bases). The CDR3 is 13 residues long. Germline V gene data show CDR1 as SGHTA and CDR2 as FQGNSA. The CDR3 DNA reads TGTGCCAGCAGTTTAGGGTCGGGGGATACGCAGTATTTT. Its protein product is CASSLGSGDTQYF.

The rearrangement joins TRBV7-9 to TRBJ2-2; the D gene is possibly TRBD1 (5 bases). Germline V lookup: CDR1 SEHNR, CDR2 FQNEAQ (reference sequence). Between the trimmed V and J ends, which lost 6 bases and 6 bases, there was a span of 20 bases. The CDR3 length is 16 residues. The DNA for the CDR3 is TGTGCCAGCAGTCACCTACAGGCTTTCTTTTCCGGGGAGCTGTTTTTT. It is translated as CASSHLQAFFSGELFF.

The chain couples TRBV5-1 to TRBJ2-4; D perhaps matches TRBD2 (5 bases). This CDR3 region has 13 residues. V lost 4 bases, J lost 1 base, and 6 bases lay in between. The germline CDR1 and CDR2 sequences are SGHRS and YFSETQ. The CDR3 loop reads CASSTGAKNIQYF. The CDR3 DNA reads TGCGCCAGCAGCACGGGGGCCAAAAACATTCAGTACTTC.

V gene TRBV7-2 combines with J gene TRBJ2-3; TRBD2 might be the D (5 bases). Germline V CDR1 and CDR2: SGHTA, FQGNSA. This CDR3 has 14 amino acids. Between the trimmed V and J ends, which lost 5 bases and 2 bases, there was a span of 11 bases. The CDR3 DNA reads TGTGCCAGCAGCCCCGGACTGTCCACAGATACGCAGTATTTT. Translation gives CASSPGLSTDTQYF. The variable domain in full, completed from reference TRBV7-2 and TRBJ2-3, reads GAGVSQSPSNKVTEKGKDVELRCDPISGHTALYWYRQSLGQGLEFLIYFQGNSAPDKSGLPSDRFSAERTGGSVSTLTIQRTQQEDSAVYLCASSPGLSTDTQYFGPGTRLTVL.

This chain connects TRBV19 to TRBJ2-2; 9 bases are shared with TRBD1. Germline V lookup: CDR1 LNHDA, CDR2 SQIVND (reference sequence). The J segment lost 3 bases and the V segment lost 5 bases, leaving 4 bases of the junction unmatched. This CDR3 has 15 residues. CDR3 residues: CASSAGTGYTGELFF. DNA for the CDR3: TGTGCCAGTAGTGCCGGGACAGGGTACACCGGGGAGCTGTTTTTT.

The chain combines TRBV5-4 with TRBJ1-1; the match to TRBD1 covers 8 bases. Germline loops: CDR1 SGHNT, CDR2 YYREEE (reference sequence). CDR3 length equals 17 residues. V lost 5 bases to trimming and J lost 3 bases; unmatched junction nucleotides: 15. CDR3 sequence reads: CASRILWAQGVYTEAFF. As DNA, the CDR3 is TGTGCCAGCAGGATACTTTGGGCACAGGGGGTGTACACTGAAGCTTTCTTT.

The V call is TRBV28, the J call TRBJ1-1; possibly TRBD1 for D (6 bases). The germline V gene encodes CDR1 MDHEN and CDR2 SYDVKM. The CDR3 extends over 13 amino acids. Trimming removed 2 bases from V and 7 bases from J, with 11 bases in between. The CDR3 spells CASSLEGTFEAFF. CDR3 sequence (DNA): TGTGCCAGCAGTTTAGAAGGGACATTTGAAGCTTTCTTT.

The V call is TRBV5-1, the J call TRBJ2-3, with 9 bases that match TRBD2. The CDR3 length is 13 residues. V lost 4 bases to trimming and J lost 6 bases; unmatched junction nucleotides: 3. Germline-derived CDR1 and CDR2 are SGHRS and YFSETQ. The CDR3 DNA sequence: TGCGCCAGCAGCGCTAGCGGGGTGGATACGCAGTATTTT. Its translation is CASSASGVDTQYF.

The chain uses TRBV11-1 and TRBJ2-7; 10 positions agree with TRBD1. V shed 4 bases and J 6 bases; nucleotides not matched to a gene: 6. Germline V gene lookup returns CDR1 SGHAT and CDR2 FQDESV (reference sequence). The CDR3 has 14 residues. The CDR3 DNA is TGTGCCAGCAGCTCCCGACAGGGGGCGGGCGAGCAGTACTTC. Protein: CASSSRQGAGEQYF.

The rearrangement joins TRBV5-1 to TRBJ1-1; D gene ambiguous. V lost 4 bases, J lost 4 bases, and 14 bases lay in between. The CDR3 covers 14 residues. Germline CDR1 reads SGHRS; CDR2 reads YFSETQ. Here the CDR3 DNA reads TGCGCCAGCAGCATGGGTCAGGTCGGCACTGAAGCTTTCTTT. This sequence encodes CASSMGQVGTEAFF. The variable domain in full, with the rest retrieved from reference TRBV5-1 and TRBJ1-1, is KAGVTQTPRYLIKTRGQQVTLSCSPISGHRSVSWYQQTPGQGLQFLFEYFSETQRNKGNFPGRFSGRQFSNSRSEMNVSTLELGDSALYLCASSMGQVGTEAFFGQGTRLTVV.

The chain combines TRBV3-1 (or the pseudogene TRBV3-2) with TRBJ2-1, with 9 bases aligning to TRBD1. Per germline, CDR1 LGHDT and CDR2 YNNKEL (reference sequence). V shed 4 bases and J 2 bases; nucleotides not matched to a gene: 6. The CDR3 is 16 amino acids. CDR3 nucleotide sequence: TGTGCCAGCAGCCCATCCGGGACAGGGACCTACAATGAGCAGTTCTTC. Protein product: CASSPSGTGTYNEQFF.

The chain has TRBV6-5 and TRBJ1-6, with 8 bases lining up with TRBD1. Germline CDR1 MNHEY, CDR2 SVGAGI. The CDR3 runs 15 residues. J lost 5 bases, V lost 5 bases, and 5 bases had no gene match. CDR3 nucleotide sequence: TGTGCCAGCAGTCCCCAGGACAGGGATAATTCACCCCTCCACTTT. Its translation is CASSPQDRDNSPLHF.

V is TRBV7-9 and J is TRBJ1-1; 7 bases line up with TRBD1. V lost 5 bases to trimming and J lost 2 bases; unmatched junction nucleotides: 17. In germline, CDR1 is SEHNR, CDR2 FQNEAQ (reference sequence). There are 18 residues in the CDR3. The CDR3 region is CASSSPRDRNSLNTEAFF. The DNA for the CDR3 is TGTGCCAGCAGCAGCCCTCGGGACAGAAACTCTCTAAACACTGAAGCTTTCTTT.

This chain joins TRBV5-1 and TRBJ1-1; TRBD1 aligns across 9 bases. The germline V gene encodes CDR1 SGHRS and CDR2 YFSETQ. The CDR3 runs to 13 residues. V dropped 3 bases and J dropped 5; count of bases not matched to a gene: 2. The CDR3 here is CASSSTGGTEAFF. In DNA form, the CDR3 reads TGCGCCAGCAGCTCGACAGGGGGTACTGAAGCTTTCTTT.

The J gene is TRBJ1-3, the V gene TRBV9; D is uncertain. Germline V CDR1 and CDR2: SGDLS, YYNGEE. This CDR3 has 15 residues. V gave up 4 bases and J gave up 4 bases, with 15 bases separating them. The CDR3 region has the DNA TGTGCCAGCAGCCGCGGGTGGGCGGAGGGAAACACCATATATTTT. Encoded protein: CASSRGWAEGNTIYF.

The chain links TRBV5-5 to TRBJ2-7; no clear D. Between the trimmed V and J ends, which lost 1 base and 2 bases, there was a span of 10 bases. This CDR3 is 14 amino acids long. Per the germline V gene, CDR1 is SGHKS and CDR2 is YYEKEE (reference sequence). Here the CDR3 reads CASSLWLRTYEQYF. CDR3 nucleotide sequence: TGTGCCAGCAGCTTGTGGCTCAGAACCTACGAGCAGTACTTC.

The chain links TRBV20-1 to TRBJ2-7, with 11 bases aligning to TRBD2. The CDR3 length is 14 residues. The V gene's germline CDR1 is DFQATT and CDR2 SNEGSKA (reference sequence). V trimming: 3 bases; J trimming: 2 bases; junction bases outside the gene matches: 3. The CDR3 region has the DNA TGCAGTGCTAGTGTAGCGGGGGGGGCCTACGAGCAGTACTTC. It yields the protein CSASVAGGAYEQYF.

The V call is TRBV7-2, the J call TRBJ2-7; possible D gene TRBD2, 6 bases. Germline loops: CDR1 SGHTA, CDR2 FQGNSA. With 0 bases removed from V and 0 bases from J, the gap between germline ends came to 9 bases. The CDR3 is 15 amino acids. This chain's CDR3 is CASSLAGGGSYEQYV. The CDR3 region has the DNA TGTGCCAGCAGCTTAGCGGGGGGAGGCTCCTACGAGCAGTACGTC.

This clone was counted a few times. V and J are TRBV18 and TRBJ2-2, with TRBD1 identical over 7 bases. The V and J ends lost 10 bases and 5 bases, in that order; junction bases with no gene match: 7. Germline assignment: CDR1 KGHSH and CDR2 LQKENI. The CDR3 is made up of 13 amino acids. Here the CDR3 reads CATEQGETGELFF. In DNA, the CDR3 is TGTGCCACCGAGCAGGGGGAGACCGGGGAGCTGTTTTTT.

This clone came up once. The chain is built from TRBV24-1 and TRBJ2-1, with 9 bases fitting TRBD2. CDR1 and CDR2 (germline): KGHDR, SFDVKD. The CDR3 is made up of 14 amino acids. The ends lost 3 bases at V and 9 bases at J; junction bases unmatched: 5. Here the CDR3 DNA reads TGTGCCACCAGTGATGGCGGGGGGGCCGGTGAGCAGTTCTTC. This gives the protein CATSDGGGAGEQFF.